Below, one TCR beta chain is given with its context. Its cognate antigen is unknown. This entry comes from a study of vaccination and CD4 T cells after COVID-19. Indicated treatment: approximately nine-day PBMC culture with coronavirus spike peptide pools or control peptides (ViraFEST assay). Investigators obtained the unexposed donor's CD4+ T cells before the COVID-19 pandemic (2011-2018). V dropped 0 bases and J dropped 2 bases, with 14 bases sitting between them. CDR1 and CDR2 from the germline V gene are DFQATT and SNEGSKA (reference sequence). CDR3 length equals 15 residues. Oncomine TCR Beta short-read sequencing was applied to DNA from cultured CD4+ T cells. TCRdb used MiXCR to reprocess the PCR reads, holding one entry per CDR3 protein. This sample has some 7,700 distinct CDR3 sequences; around half occur once, and the top ten carry 20% to 30%.

This sequence originates from a human donor in good health. Material: CD4+ T cells from blood, cultured in vitro. V and J are TRBV20-1 and TRBJ2-7; D possibly corresponds to TRBD2 (5 bases). CDR3 in DNA: TGCAGTGCTAGAGATTTGGACTCGGGCACCTACGAGCAGTACTTC. It encodes CSARDLDSGTYEQYF.